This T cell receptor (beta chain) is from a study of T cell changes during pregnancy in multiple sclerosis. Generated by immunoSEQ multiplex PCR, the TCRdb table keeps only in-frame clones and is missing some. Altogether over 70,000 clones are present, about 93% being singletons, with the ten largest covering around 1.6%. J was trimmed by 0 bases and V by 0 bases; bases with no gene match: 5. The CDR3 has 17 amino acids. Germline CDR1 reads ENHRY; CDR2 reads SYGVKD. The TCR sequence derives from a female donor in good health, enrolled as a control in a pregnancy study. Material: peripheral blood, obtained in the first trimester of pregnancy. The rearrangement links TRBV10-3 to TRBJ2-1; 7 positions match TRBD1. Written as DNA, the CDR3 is TGTGCCATCAGTGAGTCCGCGACAGGGAGCTCCTACAATGAGCAGTTCTTC. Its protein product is CAISESATGSSYNEQFF.